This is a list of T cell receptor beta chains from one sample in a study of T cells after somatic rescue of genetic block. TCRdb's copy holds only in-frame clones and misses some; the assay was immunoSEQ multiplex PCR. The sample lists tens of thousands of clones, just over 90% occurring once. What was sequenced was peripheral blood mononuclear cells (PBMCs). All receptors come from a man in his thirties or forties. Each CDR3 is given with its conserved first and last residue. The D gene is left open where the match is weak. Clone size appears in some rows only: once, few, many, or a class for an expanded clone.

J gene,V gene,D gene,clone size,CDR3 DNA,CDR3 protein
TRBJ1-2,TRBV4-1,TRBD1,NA,TGCGCCAGCAGCTTGGGACAGACAGCTAACTATGGCTACACCTTC,CASSLGQTANYGYTF
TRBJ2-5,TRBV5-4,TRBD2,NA,TGTGCCAGCAGCCATGGATTAGCGGGGGATACCCAGTACTTC,CASSHGLAGDTQYF
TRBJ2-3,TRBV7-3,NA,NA,TGTGCCAGCAGCTCCGGGTCAGTCACAGATACGCAGTATTTT,CASSSGSVTDTQYF
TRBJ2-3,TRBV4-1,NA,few,TGCGCCAGCAGCCAAGTTTTCTCGGGTACAGATACGCAGTATTTT,CASSQVFSGTDTQYF
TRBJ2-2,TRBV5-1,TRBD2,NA,TGCGCCAGCAGCTCTAGCGGGGGGGCGATCACCGGGGAGCTGTTTTTT,CASSSSGGAITGELFF
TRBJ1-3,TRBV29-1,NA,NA,TGCAGCGTTGAAGAAGTGCGGGACACCATATATTTT,CSVEEVRDTIYF
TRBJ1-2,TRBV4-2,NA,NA,TGTGCCAGCAGCCAAGTGGGCAGGGAATATGTTAATGGCTACACCTTC,CASSQVGREYVNGYTF
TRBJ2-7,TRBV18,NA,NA,TGTGCCAGCTCACCCGGGGCAAGCTCCTACGAGCAGTACTTC,CASSPGASSYEQYF
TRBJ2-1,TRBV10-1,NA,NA,TGCGCCAGCAGTGTCGGCCACAGAAATCTTTCCTACAATGAGCAGTTCTTC,CASSVGHRNLSYNEQFF
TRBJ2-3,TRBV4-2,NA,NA,TGTGCCAGCAGCCAAGCTCCTACGGGGGGCTCGTACACAGATACGCAGTATTTT,CASSQAPTGGSYTDTQYF
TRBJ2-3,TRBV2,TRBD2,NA,TGTGCCAGGGGACTAGCGAGCACAGATACGCAGTATTTT,CARGLASTDTQYF
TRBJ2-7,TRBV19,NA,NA,TGTGCCAGTAGTCTTTATGGCGAGCAGTACTTC,CASSLYGEQYF